Below are 29 T cell receptor beta chains sequenced from a single sample in a study of cytomegalovirus exposure and HLA in healthy donors. The study ran its PCR with 60 Vbeta and 13 Jbeta primers. The table came from immunoSEQ multiplex PCR; TCRdb's copy has only in-frame clones and leaves some out. The table lists approximately 120,000 clones, over 65% of them singletons. Specimen: PBMCs. Receptors were obtained from a man over 45 in good health and CMV-seronegative.

The chain recombines TRBV11-3 with TRBJ2-5; D gene ambiguous. This CDR3 is 14 amino acids long. The germline V gene encodes CDR1 SGHNT and CDR2 YENEEA. The V end was cut by 1 base, the J end by 3 bases, with 9 bases between. CDR3 bases: TGTGCCAGCAGCTTAGGGCCAGAAGAAGAGACCCAGTACTTC. This sequence encodes CASSLGPEEETQYF.

The rearrangement uses TRBV6-6 and TRBJ1-5; D might be TRBD1 (5 bases). The CDR3 covers 16 residues. Trimming shortened V by 0 bases and J by 1 base, and 10 bases separated the two germline ends. CDR1 is MNHNY, CDR2 SVGAGI, per germline (reference sequence). CDR3 nucleotides: TGTGCCAGCAGTTACTCGCGGACAACCAGCAATCAGCCCCAGCATTTT. Protein product: CASSYSRTTSNQPQHF.

The rearrangement joins TRBV29-1 to TRBJ1-2; TRBD1 aligns across 8 bases. Unmatched junction bases numbered 3, after V lost 4 bases and J lost 8 bases. The CDR3 sequence is 11 residues long. CDR1 is SQVTM, CDR2 ANQGSEA, per germline. In DNA, the CDR3 is TGCAGCGTTGGGACAGGGAGCGGCTACACCTTC. Protein sequence: CSVGTGSGYTF.

CDR3 bases: TGTGCCAGCAGCGACACAGGCACAGATACGCAGTATTTT. Translated, it gives CASSDTGTDTQYF. J is TRBJ2-3 and V is TRBV7-2, with D uncertain. Looked up from germline, CDR1 is SGHTA and CDR2 is FQGNSA. CDR3 length: 13 residues. Trimming pared 5 bases from V and 1 base from J, leaving 7 bases between. The whole variable domain, remainder taken from reference TRBV7-2 and TRBJ2-3, is GAGVSQSPSNKVTEKGKDVELRCDPISGHTALYWYRQSLGQGLEFLIYFQGNSAPDKSGLPSDRFSAERTGGSVSTLTIQRTQQEDSAVYLCASSDTGTDTQYFGPGTRLTVL.

V and J are TRBV6-4 and TRBJ2-1, with 7 bases that match TRBD1. CDR1 and CDR2 from the germline V gene are MRHNA and SNTAGT. The CDR3 consists of 17 residues. The ends lost 8 bases at V and 7 bases at J; junction bases unmatched: 20. The CDR3 sequence is CASQSHPRGGSPNEQFF. CDR3 bases: TGTGCCAGCCAGTCACACCCCCGAGGGGGCTCACCTAATGAGCAGTTCTTC.

The chain recombines TRBV5-4 with TRBJ2-3; 11 nucleotides match TRBD2. Germline V gene data show CDR1 as SGHNT and CDR2 as YYREEE (reference sequence). CDR3 size: 14 residues. The V segment lost 4 bases and the J segment 6 bases; nucleotides outside the gene matches: 4. CDR3 bases: TGTGCCAGCAGCCCGAGACTAGCGGGGGATACGCAGTATTTT. It encodes CASSPRLAGDTQYF.

The rearrangement links TRBV19 to TRBJ1-5; the D gene is possibly TRBD1 (6 bases). Germline CDR1 is LNHDA and CDR2 is SQIVND (reference sequence). The CDR3 covers 15 residues. Trimming removed 3 bases from V and 9 bases from J, with 18 bases in between. The CDR3 coding sequence is TGTGCCAGTAGTATTTTTTCAGGGGCCCTGGGGCCCCAGCATTTT. Translated: CASSIFSGALGPQHF.

This clone has only a few counts. The rearrangement joins TRBV27 to TRBJ1-1; D is perhaps TRBD1 (5 bases). The CDR3 is made up of 12 amino acids. Germline V gives CDR1 MNHEY, CDR2 SMNVEV (reference sequence). V was pared by 2 bases and J by 11 bases, with 12 bases between. The CDR3 loop reads CASSLPGSQAFF. CDR3 nucleotides: TGTGCCAGCAGTTTACCAGGGTCACAGGCTTTCTTT.

This clone appeared a few times. The rearrangement links TRBV5-1 to TRBJ2-3; weak D call: TRBD1 (6 bases). Germline lookup yields CDR1 SGHRS and CDR2 YFSETQ. V lost 0 bases to trimming and J lost 4 bases, with 12 bases between them. The CDR3 has 15 residues. The CDR3 protein is CASSLGQARPDTQYF. DNA of the CDR3: TGCGCCAGCAGCTTGGGACAGGCCCGGCCAGATACGCAGTATTTT.

This clone showed up just once. The rearrangement uses TRBV12-5 and TRBJ2-5, with D maybe TRBD1 (6 bases). CDR1 and CDR2 (germline): LGHNT, FRNRAP. The CDR3 spans 14 residues. With 3 bases removed from V and 3 bases from J, the gap between germline ends came to 11 bases. The CDR3 here is CASGLSGVEETQYF. The CDR3 bases are TGTGCTAGTGGTTTATCAGGGGTGGAAGAGACCCAGTACTTC.

The chain links TRBV6-1 to TRBJ2-7; 7 bases map to TRBD1. The germline gives CDR1 MNHNS, CDR2 SASEGT. This CDR3 has 14 amino acids. V shed 10 bases and J 0 bases; nucleotides not matched to a gene: 9. DNA for the CDR3: TGTGCCACCGGTTTAGACAGGGCCTCCTACGAGCAGTACTTC. This sequence encodes CATGLDRASYEQYF.

The chain has TRBV7-6 and TRBJ1-5, with TRBD1 as a possible D gene (6 bases). The CDR3 sequence is 16 residues long. Germline assignment: CDR1 SGHVS and CDR2 FNYEAQ. Trimming removed 4 bases from V and 0 bases from J, with 13 bases in between. The CDR3 bases are TGTGCCAGCAGCTCCCCGGGACACTATAGCAATCAGCCCCAGCATTTT. Protein product: CASSSPGHYSNQPQHF.

The chain uses TRBV6-5 and TRBJ2-1, with a tentative D call TRBD2 (6 bases). CDR3 length: 15 amino acids. Germline CDR1 is MNHEY and CDR2 is SVGAGI. The V end lost 5 bases, the J end lost 5 bases, and 16 bases lay between the germline ends. The CDR3 spells CASSNPGDTDNEQFF. The CDR3 nucleotides read TGTGCCAGCAGTAACCCGGGAGACACTGACAATGAGCAGTTCTTC.

This clone came up a few times. The chain carries TRBV7-2 and TRBJ2-1; D is undetermined. From germline, CDR1 is SGHTA and CDR2 FQGNSA. The CDR3 loop spans 17 amino acids. V lost 5 bases, J lost 4 bases, and 21 bases lay in between. Written as DNA, the CDR3 is TGTGCCAGCAGCCCGGTGTGGCTGAGGCAGACTTACAATGAGCAGTTCTTC. Its protein is CASSPVWLRQTYNEQFF. The full variable domain, rest sourced from reference TRBV7-2 and TRBJ2-1, is GAGVSQSPSNKVTEKGKDVELRCDPISGHTALYWYRQSLGQGLEFLIYFQGNSAPDKSGLPSDRFSAERTGGSVSTLTIQRTQQEDSAVYLCASSPVWLRQTYNEQFFGPGTRLTVL.

The V and J genes are TRBV11-2 and TRBJ1-2, with D uncertain. The CDR3 sequence is 13 residues long. The V gene lost 1 base and the J gene lost 5 bases, with 8 bases spanning the gap. From germline, CDR1 is SGHAT and CDR2 FQNNGV. The CDR3: CASSLAGFYGYTF. CDR3 coding DNA: TGTGCCAGCAGCTTAGCCGGTTTTTATGGCTACACCTTC.

This chain uses TRBV21-1 with TRBJ1-6; TRBD1, as called in the table, went unchecked against the DNA. TRBV21-1 is flagged as a pseudogene. The CDR3 consists of 18 residues. The CDR3 DNA reads as TGTGCCAGCAGCAAATGGGACAGGGGAGACTCCTATAATTCACCCCTCCACTTT. Translating gives CASSKWDRGDSYNSPLHF.

The rearrangement uses TRBV7-3 and TRBJ1-1; D remains ambiguous. The CDR3 loop spans 14 amino acids. Trimming pared 0 bases from V and 1 base from J, leaving 6 bases between. Germline CDR1 SGHTA, CDR2 FQGTGA. The CDR3, as DNA: TGTGCCAGCAGCTTAACGCGGGGGAACACTGAAGCTTTCTTT. Its translation: CASSLTRGNTEAFF.

This chain's CDR3 is CASTPQGGALYEQYF. For the CDR3, the DNA is TGCGCCAGCACCCCGCAAGGGGGCGCCCTCTACGAGCAGTACTTC. The V gene is TRBV5-1, the J gene TRBJ2-5; TRBD1 agrees at 7 bases. Judging by the DNA end, TRBJ2-7 fits better; the J call may be wrong. Germline assignment: CDR1 SGHRS and CDR2 YFSETQ. The CDR3 is made up of 15 amino acids.

This clone was observed a few times. The chain employs TRBV5-1 and TRBJ1-1; D may be TRBD1 (6 bases). The CDR3 spans 15 residues. From germline, CDR1 is SGHRS and CDR2 YFSETQ. The V end was cut by 4 bases, the J end by 1 base, with 14 bases between. In nucleotides, the CDR3 is TGCGCCAGCAGCGCCCTACAGGGTAGGAACACTGAAGCTTTCTTT. It translates to CASSALQGRNTEAFF.

This chain connects TRBV4-1 to TRBJ2-2; 7 bases fit TRBD2. Germline CDR1 is MGHRA and CDR2 is YSYEKL. The J segment lost 5 bases and the V segment lost 5 bases, leaving 11 bases of the junction unmatched. The CDR3 has 16 amino acids. CDR3 DNA: TGCGCCAGCAGCGAGTGGGCCGGACTAGGGACCGGGGAGCTGTTTTTT. This codes for CASSEWAGLGTGELFF.

The chain combines TRBV5-5 with TRBJ2-3, with 7 bases aligning to TRBD2. Looked up from germline, CDR1 is SGHKS and CDR2 is YYEKEE (reference sequence). This CDR3 has 15 residues. V shed 4 bases, J shed 6 bases, and the junction held 11 bases outside the gene matches. The CDR3 reads CASSRDYLDSDTQYF. The CDR3 coding sequence is TGTGCCAGCAGCCGGGACTACCTAGACAGTGATACGCAGTATTTT.

The table lists this clone with a few counts. This chain connects TRBV4-1 to TRBJ2-7, with 10 nucleotides matching TRBD2. Germline CDR1 is MGHRA and CDR2 is YSYEKL. The CDR3 spans 16 residues. V shed 1 base and J 7 bases; nucleotides not matched to a gene: 10. The DNA for the CDR3 is TGCGCCAGCAGCCAAGCCGCGCTAGCGGGGGATAGAGAGCAGTACTTC. Its protein is CASSQAALAGDREQYF.

This chain uses TRBV6-6 with TRBJ1-2; 9 nucleotides line up with TRBD1. V was clipped by 2 bases and J by 5 bases; unmatched bases: 3. The CDR3 spans 14 residues. Germline V gene sequence: CDR1 MNHNY, CDR2 SVGAGI (reference sequence). Here the CDR3 DNA reads TGTGCCAGCAGTTACGCGACAGGGGGTTATGGCTACACCTTC. It is translated as CASSYATGGYGYTF.

CDR3 sequence reads: CASSVHPTGNYGYTF. DNA for the CDR3: TGTGCCAGCAGCGTACACCCGACAGGGAACTATGGCTACACCTTC. The V call is TRBV9, the J call TRBJ1-2, with TRBD1 matching 7 bases. This CDR3 has 15 amino acids. Trimming took 1 base from V and 2 from J; bases not matched to a gene: 5. The V gene's germline CDR1 is SGDLS and CDR2 YYNGEE.

This clone appeared a single time. This rearrangement joins TRBV6-1 to TRBJ1-5; a weak D match, TRBD1 (5 bases). The CDR3 is 12 amino acids. CDR1 is MNHNS, CDR2 SASEGT, per germline. V shed 7 bases and J shed 4 bases, with 8 bases lying between them. Here the CDR3 reads CASNRQNQPQHF. CDR3 DNA sequence: TGTGCCAGCAACCGACAGAATCAGCCCCAGCATTTT.

The chain couples TRBV7-2 to TRBJ2-7; possibly TRBD1 for D (7 bases). This CDR3 region has 16 residues. Trimming cost V 2 bases and J 7 bases, with 21 bases left between them. From germline, CDR1 is SGHTA and CDR2 FQGNSA. The CDR3 here is CASSLHGQATAGEQYF. Written as DNA, the CDR3 is TGTGCCAGCAGCTTACACGGACAGGCCACGGCGGGGGAGCAGTACTTC. The full variable domain, rest sourced from reference TRBV7-2 and TRBJ2-7, is GAGVSQSPSNKVTEKGKDVELRCDPISGHTALYWYRQSLGQGLEFLIYFQGNSAPDKSGLPSDRFSAERTGGSVSTLTIQRTQQEDSAVYLCASSLHGQATAGEQYFGPGTRLTVT.

This sequence joins TRBV27 and TRBJ1-4; a weak D match, TRBD1 (6 bases). Per the germline V gene, CDR1 is MNHEY and CDR2 is SMNVEV (reference sequence). The CDR3 runs 14 residues. V was shortened by 7 bases and J by 4 bases, with 13 bases between the two germline ends. CDR3 sequence reads: CASKGGVFNEKLFF. The CDR3 nucleotides read TGTGCCAGCAAGGGGGGGGTATTTAATGAAAAACTGTTTTTT.

The rearrangement links TRBV7-2 to TRBJ2-5, with D perhaps matching TRBD2 (6 bases). The J call could be wrong; TRBJ2-7 is a better fit for the DNA end. This CDR3 has 16 amino acids. CDR1 SGHTA and CDR2 FQGNSA come from the germline V gene. This chain's CDR3 is CASSRVVGRDSYEQYF. The CDR3 nucleotides are TGTGCCAGCAGCCGTGTTGTGGGGCGGGACTCCTACGAGCAGTACTTC.

About this clone: The junction departs from the called germline gene at one end, perhaps through a read error. This chain's CDR3 is CSSSTLLAEDQETQYF. The CDR3 DNA follows: TGTTCCAGCAGCACCTTACTAGCGGAAGACCAAGAGACCCAGTACTTC. V and J are TRBV7-9 and TRBJ2-5; 8 bases fit TRBD2. Germline values: CDR1 SEHNR, CDR2 FQNEAQ (reference sequence). The CDR3 totals 16 residues.